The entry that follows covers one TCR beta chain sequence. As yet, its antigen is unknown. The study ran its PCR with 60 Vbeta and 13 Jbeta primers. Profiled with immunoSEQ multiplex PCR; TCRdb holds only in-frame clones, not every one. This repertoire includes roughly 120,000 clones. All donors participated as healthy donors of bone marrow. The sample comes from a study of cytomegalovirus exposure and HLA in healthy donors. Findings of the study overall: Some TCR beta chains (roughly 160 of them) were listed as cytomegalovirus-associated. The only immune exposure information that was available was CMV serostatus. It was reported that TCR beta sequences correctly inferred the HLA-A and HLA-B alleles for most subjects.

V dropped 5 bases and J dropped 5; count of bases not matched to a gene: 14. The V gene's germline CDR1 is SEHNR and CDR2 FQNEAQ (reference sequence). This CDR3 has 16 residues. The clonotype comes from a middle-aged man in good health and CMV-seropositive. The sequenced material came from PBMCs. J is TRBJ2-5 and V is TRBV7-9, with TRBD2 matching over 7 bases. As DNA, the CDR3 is TGTGCCAGCAGCGTGGCGGGGGAAGGTGAAATGGAGACCCAGTACTTC. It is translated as CASSVAGEGEMETQYF.